Listed below are T cell receptor beta chains from one sample, sequenced in a study of blood T cell repertoires in COVID-19. The assay was immunoSEQ multiplex PCR, and TCRdb's table has in-frame clones only and misses some. Among about 78,000 clones listed, about 89% were seen once. Source material: peripheral blood. These TCRs come from a man aged 45 to 65 with active or convalescent COVID-19. Both conserved end residues are part of each CDR3. The order of the fields is CDR3 length, clone size, D gene, J gene, V gene, CDR3 protein, CDR3 DNA. A D gene is named only where the DNA matches it firmly. Clone size, where shown, is once, few, many, or a class for clones that have expanded.

16 | . | . | TRBJ1-3 | TRBV3-1/TRBV3-2 | CASSQEALRSGNTIYF | TGTGCCAGCAGCCAAGAAGCCCTACGTTCTGGAAACACCATATATTTT
15 | . | TRBD1 | TRBJ2-7 | TRBV9 | CASSVVGDREAEQYF | TGTGCCAGCAGCGTAGTGGGGGACAGGGAGGCCGAGCAGTACTTC
15 | . | TRBD1 | TRBJ1-6 | TRBV18 | CASSPETGGHSPLHF | TGTGCCAGCTCACCCGAGACAGGGGGACATTCACCCCTCCACTTT
12 | . | . | TRBJ1-1 | TRBV30 | CAWSPRYTEAFF | TGTGCCTGGAGTCCCAGGTACACTGAAGCTTTCTTT
12 | few | . | TRBJ1-2 | TRBV6-5 | CASSTQGAGYTF | TGTGCCAGCAGTACACAGGGAGCTGGCTACACCTTC
16 | few | . | TRBJ2-3 | TRBV6-2/TRBV6-3 | CASSYSPGTSTDTQYF | TGTGCCAGCAGTTACTCGCCAGGGACTAGCACAGATACGCAGTATTTT
13 | . | . | TRBJ1-2 | TRBV14 | CASSQAGSRGYTF | TGTGCCAGCAGCCAAGCGGGTTCTAGGGGCTACACCTTC
14 | few | TRBD1 | TRBJ2-1 | TRBV5-1 | CASKPGQGYNEQFF | TGCGCCAGCAAACCGGGACAGGGGTACAATGAGCAGTTCTTC
14 | . | . | TRBJ1-4 | TRBV28 | CAATRGRGREKLFF | TGTGCCGCAACTCGCGGCAGGGGTCGCGAAAAACTGTTTTTT
15 | . | TRBD1 | TRBJ1-1 | TRBV4-1 | CASSARDRESTEAFF | TGCGCCAGCAGCGCCCGGGACAGGGAAAGCACTGAAGCTTTCTTT
17 | few | TRBD1 | TRBJ1-3 | TRBV6-2/TRBV6-3 | CASSYYGQGSSGNTIYF | TGTGCCAGCAGTTACTACGGACAGGGTAGCTCTGGAAACACCATATATTTT
13 | . | . | TRBJ1-1 | TRBV2 | CASSGFQEGEAFF | TGTGCCAGCTCGGGCTTCCAGGAGGGTGAAGCTTTCTTT
14 | . | . | TRBJ1-4 | TRBV5-1 | CASSSRGANEKLFF | TGCGCCAGCAGCTCCAGGGGTGCTAATGAAAAACTGTTTTTT
15 | . | TRBD2 | TRBJ2-2 | TRBV27 | CATHIAGAGTGELFF | TGTGCCACTCACATAGCGGGGGCGGGCACCGGGGAGCTGTTTTTT
14 | . | . | TRBJ1-1 | TRBV19 | CASTKWAPNTEAFF | TGTGCCAGTACTAAATGGGCGCCGAACACTGAAGCTTTCTTT
14 | . | . | TRBJ2-5 | TRBV2 | CASNLMTVQETQYF | TGTGCCAGCAATTTGATGACAGTACAAGAGACCCAGTACTTC
15 | . | . | TRBJ2-1 | TRBV7-2 | CASTGGAVSYNEQFF | TGTGCCAGCACTGGGGGCGCGGTGTCCTACAATGAGCAGTTCTTC
15 | . | TRBD2 | TRBJ2-7 | TRBV7-2 | CASSRDSGGSYEQYF | TGTGCCAGCAGTAGGGATAGCGGGGGCTCCTACGAGCAGTACTTC
14 | . | . | TRBJ1-6 | TRBV18 | CASSLGGTDSPLHF | TGTGCCAGCTCACTTGGGGGCACGGATTCACCCCTCCACTTT
15 | . | . | TRBJ1-4 | TRBV27 | CASSLGGAVDEKLFF | TGTGCCAGCAGTTTGGGGGGAGCGGTTGACGAAAAACTGTTTTTT
15 | . | TRBD1 | TRBJ2-7 | TRBV5-1 | CASSRGTERPVEQYF | TGCGCCAGCAGCAGGGGGACAGAGAGGCCGGTCGAGCAGTACTTC
15 | . | TRBD1 | TRBJ2-5 | TRBV19 | CASSIQTGGLETQYF | TGTGCCAGTAGTATACAAACAGGGGGCTTGGAGACCCAGTACTTC
16 | . | TRBD2 | TRBJ2-3 | TRBV11-2 | CASSPRGGGNADTQYF | TGTGCCAGCAGCCCGAGGGGCGGGGGGAACGCAGATACGCAGTATTTT
14 | few | . | TRBJ2-7 | TRBV10-2 | CASSRQDIAYEQYF | TGCGCCAGCAGTAGACAGGACATAGCCTACGAGCAGTACTTC
15 | . | . | TRBJ2-3 | TRBV5-1 | CASSLQTPRRDTQYF | TGCGCCAGCAGCCTGCAAACCCCCCGCAGGGATACGCAGTATTTT
17 | . | TRBD1 | TRBJ2-2 | TRBV5-8 | CASSPRIGTVNTGELFF | TGTGCCAGCAGCCCCCGAATTGGGACAGTTAACACCGGGGAGCTGTTTTTT
12 | . | . | TRBJ1-5 | TRBV19 | CASSIRAQPQHF | TGTGCCAGTAGTATCAGGGCTCAGCCCCAGCATTTT
16 | . | . | TRBJ1-2 | TRBV7-2 | CASSLSPETARAGYTF | TGTGCCAGCAGCTTAAGCCCTGAAACCGCCAGGGCTGGCTACACCTTC